This T cell receptor beta chain was documented in a study of blood T cells in healthy people across ages. Whole-study findings and limits: Expanded clonotype changes were possibly confounded by unknown donor CMV status. With age, beta diversity per million T cells declined roughly linearly, significantly by approximately 41.

A sample-barcoded 5' primer and a J-beta primer mix were used in a second PCR of roughly 6 to 11 cycles. MiXCR, applied by TCRdb to the 5' RACE reads, yields one record per CDR3 protein. The sample includes about 700,000 distinct CDR3 sequences, approximately 30% of them seen just once. Regarding this clonotype: What it binds is not known. A much larger clone differs from this one at a single base, so this may be a read error.

Germline V gene lookup returns CDR1 SGHVS and CDR2 FQNEAQ. CDR3 size: 14 residues. The amount of total RNA extracted per sample was at least 5.5 micrograms. V is TRBV7-8 and J is TRBJ2-1; TRBD2 is a possible D gene (7 bases). The specimen sequenced was blood. This TCR was recovered from a woman older than 75 in good health. The CDR3 spells CASSRGAGDNEKFF. The DNA of the CDR3 is TGTGCCAGCTCTAGGGGTGCGGGGGACAATGAGAAGTTCTTC. Filled out from reference TRBV7-8 and TRBJ2-1, the complete variable domain reads GAGVSQSPRYKVAKRGQDVALRCDPISGHVSLFWYQQALGQGPEFLTYFQNEAQLDKSGLPSDRFFAERPEGSVSTLKIQRTQQEDSAVYLCASSRGAGDNEKFFGPGTRLTVL.